The 7 T cell receptor beta chains in this list originate from one sample, sequenced in a study of blood T cell repertoires in COVID-19. Profiling relied on immunoSEQ multiplex PCR, and the TCRdb table lists in-frame clones only, not all of them. The table shows 150,000 to 200,000 clones, with under 90% occurring only once. Sample: peripheral blood. These receptors all stem from a woman in her seventies with COVID-19, enrolled during active disease.

The gene calls are TRBV28 and TRBJ1-4, with a possible D match to TRBD1 (6 bases). The V gene lost 6 bases and the J gene lost 7 bases, with 18 bases spanning the gap. The germline V gene encodes CDR1 MDHEN and CDR2 SYDVKM. The CDR3 is 15 amino acids. The CDR3 reads CASRVATGNSEKLFF. The CDR3 DNA follows: TGTGCCAGCAGGGTAGCTACAGGGAATTCTGAAAAACTGTTTTTT.

This clone was recorded a few times. J is TRBJ1-4 and V is TRBV3-1 (or the pseudogene TRBV3-2), with D unclear. CDR1 and CDR2 from the germline V gene are LGHDT and YNNKEL (reference sequence). V shed 2 bases and J shed 3 bases, with 7 bases lying between them. The length of the CDR3 is 14 residues. The CDR3 loop is CASSQRGSNEKLFF. CDR3 bases: TGTGCCAGCAGCCAAAGAGGCTCTAATGAAAAACTGTTTTTT.

The chain has TRBV7-3 and TRBJ2-3; TRBD2 matches at 8 bases. This CDR3 is 15 amino acids long. V shed 3 bases, J shed 6 bases, and the junction held 8 bases outside the gene matches. Per germline, CDR1 SGHTA and CDR2 FQGTGA. The DNA for the CDR3 is TGTGCCAGCAGCTTTGTCAGCGGGGGTTCTGATACGCAGTATTTT. Its protein product is CASSFVSGGSDTQYF. Complete variable domain (other parts from reference TRBV7-3 and TRBJ2-3): GAGVSQTPSNKVTEKGKYVELRCDPISGHTALYWYRQSLGQGPEFLIYFQGTGAADDSGLPNDRFFAVRPEGSVSTLKIQRTERGDSAVYLCASSFVSGGSDTQYFGPGTRLTVL.

This clone was recorded once. The V and J genes are TRBV5-5 and TRBJ1-1; D is unclear. V dropped 1 base and J dropped 6 bases, with 7 bases sitting between them. The germline CDR1 and CDR2 sequences are SGHKS and YYEKEE (reference sequence). This CDR3 spans 12 amino acids. CDR3 in amino acids: CASSLIVAEAFF. The CDR3 bases are TGTGCCAGCAGCTTGATAGTAGCTGAAGCTTTCTTT.

The chain carries TRBV9 and TRBJ2-2; TRBD2 agrees at 10 bases. V lost 0 bases to trimming and J lost 4 bases; unmatched junction nucleotides: 3. Germline V CDR1 and CDR2: SGDLS, YYNGEE. The CDR3 runs to 16 residues. CDR3 residues: CASSVELAGSTGELFF. Here the CDR3 DNA reads TGTGCCAGCAGCGTAGAACTAGCGGGGAGCACCGGGGAGCTGTTTTTT.

The V and J genes are TRBV5-1 and TRBJ2-2, with D perhaps matching TRBD1 (5 bases). Trimming took 2 bases from V and 4 from J, leaving 12 bases between them. The CDR3 sequence is 15 residues long. The germline gives CDR1 SGHRS, CDR2 YFSETQ. The CDR3 DNA follows: TGCGCCAGCAGCTTATACAGGATGGGCACCGGGGAGCTGTTTTTT. This encodes CASSLYRMGTGELFF.

The chain couples TRBV27 to TRBJ2-5; D is uncertain. The CDR3 contains 14 residues. Germline V CDR1 and CDR2: MNHEY, SMNVEV (reference sequence). V lost 5 bases to trimming and J lost 0 bases, with 10 bases between them. CDR3 coding DNA: TGTGCCAGCAGTCTGACTGTGTACCAAGAGACCCAGTACTTC. Translation: CASSLTVYQETQYF.